Presented here are 9 T cell receptor beta chains from one specimen sequenced in a study of post-analysis software for immune sequencing data. Sequencing libraries made from TCR beta cDNA carried unique molecular identifiers. In TCRdb, the PCR reads were re-called with MiXCR into one record per CDR3 protein. The sample yields under 200,000 distinct CDR3 sequences, 36% seen once. The sequencing used blood, collected after autologous hematopoietic stem cell transplantation. The receptor set was obtained from a girl aged 10 to 17 with multiple sclerosis.

This clonotype was seen a handful of times. The V gene is TRBV12-3 or TRBV12-4, the J gene TRBJ2-5; perhaps TRBD1 as D (5 bases). This CDR3 is built from 16 residues. Trimming took 0 bases from V and 2 from J, leaving 13 bases between them. The CDR3 loop is CASSLAHWGPQETQYF. The CDR3 DNA reads TGTGCCAGCAGTTTAGCCCATTGGGGCCCGCAAGAGACCCAGTACTTC.

V usage is TRBV6-2 or TRBV6-3 and J usage is TRBJ2-1; no reliable D call. The CDR3 runs 15 residues. V lost 2 bases and J 7 bases, leaving 15 bases between the germline ends. Per germline, CDR1 MNHEY and CDR2 SVGEGT. The CDR3 reads CASSYALLGGNEQFF. CDR3 DNA: TGTGCCAGCAGTTACGCCCTATTAGGTGGGAATGAGCAGTTCTTC.

In its sample, this clonotype was seen a few times. This chain's CDR3 is CSAPAVPSTYEQYF. The CDR3 DNA reads TGCAGTGCACCAGCGGTTCCTTCCACCTACGAGCAGTACTTC. The chain uses TRBV20-1 and TRBJ2-7; D perhaps matches TRBD2 (5 bases). The CDR3 consists of 14 residues. Germline assignment: CDR1 DFQATT and CDR2 SNEGSKA (reference sequence). V lost 6 bases, J lost 2 bases, and 17 bases lay in between.

V gene TRBV24-1 combines with J gene TRBJ2-2; D is possibly TRBD2 (6 bases). The ends were cut back, 7 bases at V and 3 bases at J, with 11 bases in the middle. This CDR3 has 14 residues. Germline V lookup: CDR1 KGHDR, CDR2 SFDVKD. The CDR3, as DNA: TGTGCCACCAGCCGGGACTTTCACACCGGGGAGCTGTTTTTT. Its protein product is CATSRDFHTGELFF.

V is TRBV28 and J is TRBJ2-5, with D perhaps TRBD2 (6 bases). Deletions cut 5 bases from V and 12 bases from J, with 16 bases between. This CDR3 is 12 amino acids long. Germline V gene lookup returns CDR1 MDHEN and CDR2 SYDVKM. In DNA form, the CDR3 reads TGTGCCAGCAGTCCGGGCCCCCCGGGGGAGTACTTC. This gives the protein CASSPGPPGEYF. Full variable domain (outside the CDR3, taken from reference TRBV28 and TRBJ2-5): DVKVTQSSRYLVKRTGEKVFLECVQDMDHENMFWYRQDPGLGLRLIYFSYDVKMKEKGDIPEGYSVSREKKERFSLILESASTNQTSMYLCASSPGPPGEYFGPGTRLLVL.

A few counts support this clonotype. V and J are TRBV7-3 and TRBJ2-2; TRBD1 agrees at 7 bases. The CDR3 sequence is 16 residues long. Germline CDR1 reads SGHTA; CDR2 reads FQGTGA. V dropped 5 bases and J dropped 7; count of bases not matched to a gene: 13. The CDR3 DNA reads TGTGCCAGCAGCCCCCCCGGGACAGCCATAGGCGGGGAGCTGTTTTTT. Its translation is CASSPPGTAIGGELFF.

The sample holds many counts of this clonotype. The V gene is TRBV28, the J gene TRBJ2-7, with 10 bases lining up with TRBD1. Germline CDR1 reads MDHEN; CDR2 reads SYDVKM. The ends lost 2 bases at V and 5 bases at J; junction bases unmatched: 12. This CDR3 is 17 amino acids long. CDR3: CASSLRRPGQGRDEQYF. The CDR3 DNA is TGTGCCAGCAGTTTACGGAGACCGGGACAGGGGAGGGACGAGCAGTACTTC.

V is TRBV3-1 and J is TRBJ1-1; tentatively, D is TRBD1 (5 bases). Germline-derived CDR1 and CDR2 are LGHDT and YNNKEL (reference sequence). Trimming cost V 0 bases and J 3 bases, with 17 bases left between them. The CDR3 length is 17 residues. The CDR3 DNA reads TGTGCCAGCAGCCAAGAATCGGGGACTATCGTATACACTGAAGCTTTCTTT. It is translated as CASSQESGTIVYTEAFF.

The gene calls are TRBV14 and TRBJ2-5; 9 nucleotides align to TRBD2. CDR3 length equals 17 residues. V was pared by 1 base and J by 5 bases, with 11 bases of the junction left unmatched. The germline gives CDR1 SGHDN, CDR2 FVKESK. The CDR3 loop is CASSQVPLREGWETQYF. Here the CDR3 DNA reads TGTGCCAGCAGCCAAGTCCCCTTGCGGGAGGGATGGGAGACCCAGTACTTC.